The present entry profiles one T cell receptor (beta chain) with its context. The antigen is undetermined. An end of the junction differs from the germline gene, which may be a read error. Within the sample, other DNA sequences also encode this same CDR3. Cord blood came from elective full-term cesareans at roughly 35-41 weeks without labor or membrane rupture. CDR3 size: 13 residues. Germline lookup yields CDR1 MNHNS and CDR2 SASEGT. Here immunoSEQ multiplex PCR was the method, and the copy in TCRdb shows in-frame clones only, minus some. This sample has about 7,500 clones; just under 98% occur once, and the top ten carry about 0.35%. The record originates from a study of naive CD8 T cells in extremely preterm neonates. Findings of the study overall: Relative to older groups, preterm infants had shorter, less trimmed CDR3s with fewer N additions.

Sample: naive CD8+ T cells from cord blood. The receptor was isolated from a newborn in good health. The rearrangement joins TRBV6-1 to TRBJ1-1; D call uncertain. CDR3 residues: CASKRRGNTEAFF. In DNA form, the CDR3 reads TGTGCCAGCAAGCGACGAGGGAACACTGAGGCTTTCTTT.